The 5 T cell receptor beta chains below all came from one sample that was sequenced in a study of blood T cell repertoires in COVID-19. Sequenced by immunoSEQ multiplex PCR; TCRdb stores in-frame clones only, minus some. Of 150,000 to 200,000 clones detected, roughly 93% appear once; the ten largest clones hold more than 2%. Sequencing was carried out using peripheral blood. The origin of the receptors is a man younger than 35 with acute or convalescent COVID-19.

The CDR3 DNA sequence: TGTGCCTGGAGGCGGGCGGACTATGGCTACACCTTC. Its protein product is CAWRRADYGYTF. J is TRBJ1-2 and V is TRBV30; D is unresolved. This CDR3 has 12 amino acids. Per germline, CDR1 GTSNPN and CDR2 SVGIG (reference sequence). The V end was cut by 3 bases, the J end by 3 bases, with 8 bases between.

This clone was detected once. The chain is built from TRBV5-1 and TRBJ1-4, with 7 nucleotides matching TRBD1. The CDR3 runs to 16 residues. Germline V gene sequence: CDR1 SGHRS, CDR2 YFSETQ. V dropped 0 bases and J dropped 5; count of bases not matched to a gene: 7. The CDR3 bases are TGCGCCAGCAGCTTGGCCGGGACAGCCCTAAATGAAAAACTGTTTTTT. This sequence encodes CASSLAGTALNEKLFF. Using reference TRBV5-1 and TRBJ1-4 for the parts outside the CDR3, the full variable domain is KAGVTQTPRYLIKTRGQQVTLSCSPISGHRSVSWYQQTPGQGLQFLFEYFSETQRNKGNFPGRFSGRQFSNSRSEMNVSTLELGDSALYLCASSLAGTALNEKLFFGSGTQLSVL.

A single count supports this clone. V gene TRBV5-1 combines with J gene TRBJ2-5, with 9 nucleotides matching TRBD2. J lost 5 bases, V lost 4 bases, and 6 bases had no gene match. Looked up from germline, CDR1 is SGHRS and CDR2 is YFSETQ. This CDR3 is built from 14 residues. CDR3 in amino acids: CASSARGGQETQYF. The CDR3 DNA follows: TGCGCCAGCAGCGCGCGGGGGGGCCAGGAGACCCAGTACTTC.

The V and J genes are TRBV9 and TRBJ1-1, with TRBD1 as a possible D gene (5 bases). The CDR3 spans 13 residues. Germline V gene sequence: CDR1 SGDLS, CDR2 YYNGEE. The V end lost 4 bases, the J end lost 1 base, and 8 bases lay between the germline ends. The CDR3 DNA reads TGTGCCAGCAGCCACGACAGGAACACTGAAGCTTTCTTT. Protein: CASSHDRNTEAFF. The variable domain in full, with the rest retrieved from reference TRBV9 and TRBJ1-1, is DSGVTQTPKHLITATGQRVTLRCSPRSGDLSVYWYQQSLDQGLQFLIQYYNGEERAKGNILERFSAQQFPDLHSELNLSSLELGDSALYFCASSHDRNTEAFFGQGTRLTVV.

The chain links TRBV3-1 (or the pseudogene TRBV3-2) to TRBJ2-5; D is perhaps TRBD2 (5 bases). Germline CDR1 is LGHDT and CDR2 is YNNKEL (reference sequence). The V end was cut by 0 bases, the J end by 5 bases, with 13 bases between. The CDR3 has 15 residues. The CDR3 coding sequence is TGTGCCAGCAGCCAAGAGGTGGGAGTAGTCGAGACCCAGTACTTC. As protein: CASSQEVGVVETQYF.